The table lists the clone carrying this TCR beta chain with a few counts. Its antigen is not known. Per sample, a minimum of 6 million PBMCs were isolated. With a J-beta primer mix and a sample-barcoded 5' primer, a second PCR ran 7 to 11 cycles. TCRdb re-analysed the 5' RACE reads in MiXCR, keeping a single row per CDR3 protein. The sample contains 800,000 or so distinct CDR3 sequences, approximately 25% of which appear only once. The record originates from a study of blood T cells in healthy people across ages. Study-wide points: PBMCs were not sorted, which prevented a conclusive comparison of naive versus antigen-experienced cells. A greater number of naive CD4+ cells and higher diversity distinguished long-lived donors from aged donors.

The germline V gene encodes CDR1 SNHLY and CDR2 FYNNEI. The CDR3 loop spans 11 amino acids. This sample also appeared in a second study, on T cells of mothers and their children.

The sequencing sample was made of blood. The rearrangement joins TRBV2 to TRBJ2-5; maybe TRBD2 (6 bases). The DNA end is a closer match to TRBJ2-1, so the J assignment may be wrong. This receptor was identified in a boy under 18 in good health. The CDR3 DNA reads TGTGCCAGCACCGGGAGTTTCGGGCAGTTCTTC. Translating it yields CASTGSFGQFF.